Following are 20 T cell receptor beta chains from one sample sequenced in a study of T cells after yellow fever vaccination. TCRdb fed the 5' RACE reads into MiXCR, producing one record per CDR3 protein. This sample has around 310,000 distinct CDR3 sequences, with 8.7% found just once. The sample was PBMCs, taken on the day of the first yellow fever vaccination. The source is a man between 18 and 35 years old who received the YFV17D yellow fever vaccine.

This clonotype was found many times. The chain combines TRBV9 with TRBJ1-3; no reliable D call. Germline values: CDR1 SGDLS, CDR2 YYNGEE. V gave up 4 bases and J gave up 0 bases, with 11 bases separating them. This CDR3 has 15 residues. CDR3 region: CASSPRTVSGNTIYF. The CDR3 DNA reads TGTGCCAGCAGCCCGAGGACGGTCTCTGGAAACACCATATATTTT.

This clonotype was seen more than once but under ten times. The rearrangement links TRBV5-4 to TRBJ2-7; D might be TRBD1 (6 bases). Trimming removed 3 bases at V and 4 bases at J, with 17 bases between. The germline V gene encodes CDR1 SGHNT and CDR2 YYREEE (reference sequence). The CDR3 runs to 15 residues. CDR3 in DNA: TGTGCCAGCAGCTCTTCCGGGACAAACGATTACGAGCAGTACTTC. It specifies CASSSSGTNDYEQYF.

This clonotype was found many times. The V and J genes are TRBV7-9 and TRBJ2-5; 8 nucleotides align to TRBD1. CDR3 size: 17 residues. Germline CDR1 reads SEHNR; CDR2 reads FQNEAQ (reference sequence). V lost 5 bases, J lost 2 bases, and 13 bases stayed unmatched. The CDR3 DNA reads TGTGCCAGCAGCCCGGTGGGGACAGGACTCGATCAAGAGACCCAGTACTTC. Its protein product is CASSPVGTGLDQETQYF.

This clonotype turned up a few times. The V call is TRBV4-1, the J call TRBJ1-2; D remains ambiguous. Germline-derived CDR1 and CDR2 are MGHRA and YSYEKL. Trimming pared 4 bases from V and 4 bases from J, leaving 19 bases between. The CDR3 has 16 residues. In nucleotides, the CDR3 is TGCGCCAGCAGCCGAGAACCTCGTAGCGGCAGCTATGGCTACACCTTC. It translates to CASSREPRSGSYGYTF.

Only a few counts were recorded for this clonotype. V and J are TRBV4-1 and TRBJ1-1; D gene ambiguous. Germline V gene data show CDR1 as MGHRA and CDR2 as YSYEKL. The CDR3 loop spans 12 amino acids. Trimming took off 0 bases at V and 4 bases at J, with 3 bases between the two ends. Here the CDR3 DNA reads TGCGCCAGCAGCCAAGACGGCACTGAAGCTTTCTTT. Translating gives CASSQDGTEAFF.

This clonotype was found a few times. The chain recombines TRBV18 with TRBJ1-1; D ambiguous. The CDR3 has 14 residues. The V gene lost 2 bases and the J gene lost 1 base, with 8 bases spanning the gap. Germline lookup yields CDR1 KGHSH and CDR2 LQKENI. CDR3 residues: CASSPEAGNTEAFF. CDR3 nucleotide sequence: TGTGCCAGCTCACCAGAGGCAGGGAACACTGAAGCTTTCTTT.

This clonotype turned up a few times. The V and J genes are TRBV7-6 and TRBJ2-7; 12 bases match TRBD1. The length of the CDR3 is 15 residues. J was trimmed by 5 bases and V by 0 bases; bases with no gene match: 2. CDR1 and CDR2 (germline): SGHVS, FNYEAQ. The chain's CDR3 is CASSLAGQGADEQYF. The CDR3 DNA is TGTGCCAGCAGCTTAGCGGGACAGGGGGCTGACGAGCAGTACTTC.

This clonotype was detected many times. The chain links TRBV29-1 to TRBJ2-2; 7 bases fit TRBD2. The germline V gene encodes CDR1 SQVTM and CDR2 ANQGSEA. The CDR3 totals 15 residues. J gave up 3 bases and V 3 bases, and 7 bases lay outside the gene matches. Written as DNA, the CDR3 is TGCAGCGTTGAGACTGGGGGGGTAGACACCGGGGAGCTGTTTTTT. As protein: CSVETGGVDTGELFF.

This clonotype was seen a few times. V gene TRBV7-9 combines with J gene TRBJ2-6; D is perhaps TRBD2 (5 bases). V was shortened by 4 bases and J by 1 base, with 11 bases between the two germline ends. The CDR3 totals 16 residues. The germline CDR1 and CDR2 sequences are SEHNR and FQNEAQ (reference sequence). CDR3 in DNA: TGTGCCAGCAGCTCAGTGCGGGTATCTGGGGCCAACGTCCTGACTTTC. Amino acid sequence: CASSSVRVSGANVLTF.

This clonotype was counted at least ten times. The V call is TRBV7-9, the J call TRBJ1-1, with D possibly matching TRBD1 (5 bases). The V gene lost 4 bases and the J gene lost 3 bases, with 15 bases spanning the gap. The CDR3 has 15 amino acids. The V gene's germline CDR1 is SEHNR and CDR2 FQNEAQ (reference sequence). CDR3 nucleotides: TGTGCCAGCAGCTCTCGTGGGACGTTAGACACTGAAGCTTTCTTT. Encoded protein: CASSSRGTLDTEAFF.

The chain carries TRBV4-3 and TRBJ2-2; perhaps TRBD2 as D (7 bases). The germline CDR1 and CDR2 sequences are LGHNA and YSLEER. The V end lost 5 bases, the J end lost 6 bases, and 19 bases lay between the germline ends. CDR3 size: 16 residues. This CDR3 is CASSGSGGQISGELFF. The DNA for the CDR3 is TGCGCCAGCAGCGGATCGGGGGGCCAGATTTCCGGGGAGCTGTTTTTT.

V is TRBV12-3 or TRBV12-4 and J is TRBJ2-2; no reliable D call. The V end was cut by 3 bases, the J end by 8 bases, with 10 bases between. This CDR3 comprises 13 residues. The DNA of the CDR3 is TGTGCCAGCAGTTTTGCCTCAATAGGGGAGCTGTTTTTT. It translates to CASSFASIGELFF.

The chain links TRBV7-9 to TRBJ2-7; D might be TRBD1 or TRBD2, each matching 6 bases. Germline V gene lookup returns CDR1 SEHNR and CDR2 FQNEAQ (reference sequence). V dropped 2 bases and J dropped 6 bases, with 20 bases sitting between them. The length of the CDR3 is 16 residues. The CDR3 DNA reads as TGTGCCAGCAGCTTAAACGTCCTAGTGGGGGGCTCCGAGCAGTACGTC. The encoded protein is CASSLNVLVGGSEQYV.

Ten or more counts support this clonotype. The chain joins TRBV25-1 to TRBJ1-1; D gene unclear. Trimming removed 2 bases from V and 1 base from J, with 14 bases in between. This CDR3 comprises 16 residues. Germline V gene sequence: CDR1 MGHDK, CDR2 SYGVNS. CDR3 residues: CASSERLGGPNTEAFF. The CDR3 nucleotides read TGTGCCAGCAGTGAAAGATTGGGCGGACCGAACACTGAAGCTTTCTTT.

Comment on this clonotype: A junction boundary mismatches the germline segment, possibly from a read error. The V and J genes are TRBV20-1 and TRBJ2-7; the D gene is possibly TRBD2 (5 bases). Germline V gene data show CDR1 as DFQATT and CDR2 as SNEGSKA (reference sequence). The CDR3 runs 11 residues. CDR3 nucleotide sequence: TGCAGTGCCAGAGGGCGGAAAGAGCAGTACTTC. Residues: CSARGRKEQYF.

This clonotype occurred a few times. This chain uses TRBV11-2 with TRBJ1-1; D is possibly TRBD1 (5 bases). Germline assignment: CDR1 SGHAT and CDR2 FQNNGV. The CDR3 contains 14 residues. V was cut by 3 bases and J by 7 bases, with 15 bases left in between. CDR3 sequence reads: CASSLERGALEAFF. The CDR3 nucleotides read TGTGCCAGCAGCTTGGAAAGAGGGGCTCTTGAAGCTTTCTTT. The variable domain in full, completed from reference TRBV11-2 and TRBJ1-1, reads EAGVAQSPRYKIIEKRQSVAFWCNPISGHATLYWYQQILGQGPKLLIQFQNNGVVDDSQLPKDRFSAERLKGVDSTLKIQPAKLEDSAVYLCASSLERGALEAFFGQGTRLTVV.

This clonotype was observed a few times. The chain has TRBV3-1 and TRBJ2-3; D gene ambiguous. V dropped 5 bases and J dropped 1 base, with 7 bases sitting between them. The germline gives CDR1 LGHDT, CDR2 YNNKEL (reference sequence). CDR3 size: 13 residues. The CDR3 DNA sequence: TGTGCCAGCAGCAATCTCCGCACAGATACGCAGTATTTT. Protein: CASSNLRTDTQYF.

The chain has TRBV7-9 and TRBJ2-7; TRBD1 might be the D (6 bases). Germline lookup yields CDR1 SEHNR and CDR2 FQNEAQ (reference sequence). There are 16 residues in the CDR3. V was pared by 3 bases and J by 5 bases, with 20 bases between. CDR3 sequence reads: CASSFGTHRDSDEQYV. The CDR3 region has the DNA TGTGCCAGCAGCTTCGGCACCCACAGGGATAGCGACGAGCAGTACGTC.

This clonotype was detected only a few times. The V gene is TRBV7-2, the J gene TRBJ2-5; 10 bases line up with TRBD1. With 3 bases clipped from V and 2 bases from J, the junction kept 3 bases outside the gene matches. The CDR3 extends over 15 amino acids. Germline CDR1 reads SGHTA; CDR2 reads FQGNSA. The CDR3 sequence: CASSFWDRGQETQYF. The DNA of the CDR3 is TGTGCCAGCAGCTTTTGGGACAGGGGTCAAGAGACCCAGTACTTC.

This clonotype was found many times. This chain joins TRBV27 and TRBJ2-5, with D perhaps assigned TRBD1 or TRBD2 (5 bases each). The CDR3 is 13 residues long. The germline CDR1 and CDR2 sequences are MNHEY and SMNVEV (reference sequence). V was shortened by 6 bases and J by 7 bases, with 15 bases between the two germline ends. The CDR3 DNA reads as TGTGCCAGCAGGGGGACCGCCGATATGACCCAGTACTTC. Its translation: CASRGTADMTQYF.